This TCR beta chain was found in a study of CD8+ T cells in alopecia areata. Study in general: Those patients who were treated received oral tofacitinib, which was given at 5 to 10 mg twice daily for moderate-to-severe alopecia areata.

Overall study findings and caveats: Tissue-resident alphabeta T cells belonging to normal skin likewise get sequenced within scalp specimens.

cDNA reverse transcribed from extracted RNA served as the sequencing template. Assay used: immunoSEQ multiplex PCR; TCRdb lists only in-frame clones, some missing. The sample contains about 210,000 clones, approximately 67% of which appear only once. The treatment: oral pan-JAK inhibitor, 5-10 mg twice daily. For this clone: Its antigen is not known.

Between the trimmed V and J ends, which lost 5 bases and 8 bases, there was a span of 16 bases. The CDR3 spans 13 residues. The germline V gene has CDR1 SGHRS and CDR2 YFSETQ. Sequencing was performed on CD4+ T cells sorted from blood, taken between weeks 43 and 45, from a patient treated with tofacitinib. V and J are TRBV5-1 and TRBJ1-1; D possibly corresponds to TRBD1 (5 bases). This receptor was identified in a human donor with alopecia areata. The CDR3 coding sequence is TGCGCCAGCAGTCCCCGGGGGAAAGCCGAAGCTTTCTTT. Residues: CASSPRGKAEAFF.